The T cell receptor beta chain under discussion was sequenced for a study of human T cells and chemical hapten exposure. At the level of the study: Sensitization involved placing 2% DPC onto a 2 cm by 2 cm region of upper inner arm skin. All through the roughly 23-week study, the scalp of each patient received diphenylcyclopropenone doses weekly.

Via MiXCR, TCRdb re-called the RACE reads, giving one row per CDR3 protein. The table has approximately 400,000 distinct CDR3 sequences, approximately 5.1% seen once. The CDR3 sequence is 13 residues long. Germline V gene sequence: CDR1 SEHNR, CDR2 FQNEAQ (reference sequence). V lost 2 bases, J lost 7 bases, and 9 bases lay in between. Time point here: pre-sensitization, week 0. Treatment reported: therapeutic diphenylcyclopropenone sensitization with weekly scalp DPC. Specimen: whole blood, collected in connection with sensitization to the hapten diphenylcyclopropenone (DPC). This receptor was obtained from a woman in her forties or fifties with alopecia areata. Some clones in this sample may be carry-over from other donors' samples. The rearrangement uses TRBV7-9 and TRBJ1-5; D is unresolved. The CDR3: CASSLMAGQPQHF. CDR3 bases: TGTGCCAGCAGCTTAATGGCGGGCCAGCCCCAGCATTTT.